This T cell receptor (beta chain) comes out of a study of OX40 agonist ivuxolimab in advanced cancers. Findings and limits, study-wide: Mean expanded clone counts were higher in CD8+ than CD4+ T cells. The study did not work out the antigen specificity of the expanded peripheral T cells.

From germline, CDR1 is MNHNY and CDR2 SVGAGI (reference sequence). Deletions cut 2 bases from V and 11 bases from J, with 10 bases between. CDR3 length equals 12 residues. This clone was counted between two and nine times. Its antigen is not identified. The table came from immunoSEQ multiplex PCR; TCRdb's copy has only in-frame clones and leaves some out. The sample has 90,000 or so clones, 90% to 95% seen once. The source material was CD4+ or CD8+ T cells sorted from blood, sampled in a trial of the OX40 agonist ivuxolimab. The chain recombines TRBV6-6 with TRBJ1-5; D gene unclear. This TCR was recovered from an adult with an advanced solid tumor such as melanoma, head and neck, liver or kidney cancer. CDR3 region: CASSYQPEAQHF. In DNA, the CDR3 is TGTGCCAGCAGTTACCAGCCGGAGGCCCAGCATTTT.